This TCR beta chain was sequenced in a study of regulatory T cells in long-lasting Graves disease (dated by TCRdb to the early 2020s). Background for the entire study: To count as having persistent Graves' disease, a patient had to have received antithyroid drug treatment for over 5 years with TSH receptor autoantibodies remaining persistently positive. The study was conducted in China and was registered as a clinical trial. Persistent Graves' disease patients were compared with newly diagnosed Graves' disease patients by peripheral blood TCR sequencing and RNA sequencing. On average, persistent Graves' disease patients in the clinical cohort had been on antithyroid drugs for about 10 years. TCR sequencing covered approximately 13 persistent and roughly 20 newly diagnosed Graves' disease patients, some 33 samples in total. Overall study outcomes, separate from this receptor: Persistent Graves' disease patients showed lower TCR Shannon entropy and fewer highly expanded clones than newly diagnosed patients, suggesting clonal expansion. Persistent disease showed preferential use of TRBV28, TRBJ1-2 and TRBJ2-5, whereas newly diagnosed disease favored TRBV20-1 and TRBJ2-1. Only peripheral blood was studied, because thyroid tissue, the primary lesion, was inaccessible. As a limitation, the authors acknowledged that the small sample size may reduce accuracy. Only the TCR beta chain was sequenced and analyzed. A larger number of public clonotypes was shared among persistent patients (fewer than 3,000) than among newly diagnosed patients (about 990).

Concerning this clonotype itself: No cognate antigen has been identified for it. It has no much larger one-base neighbor in the sample; base qualities were not kept.

The time point label here, explained by the study, means: persistent/refractory GD, antithyroid drugs over 5 years with positive TRAb. RNA was extracted from PBMCs in TRIzol for both TCR sequencing and RNA sequencing. Graves' disease was diagnosed according to American Thyroid Association guidelines. Recruitment of patients was carried out at an endocrinology department in Xi'an, China. Each patient gave approximately 9 milliliters of peripheral blood, collected in an EDTA anticoagulant tube. Ficoll Paque Plus density gradient separation was used to isolate PBMCs, and no further T cell sorting was performed. RNA quality was checked with an Agilent 2100 Bioanalyzer and agarose gel, and concentration with a NanoDrop 2000. The protocol used for the library was multiplex PCR. These reads were obtained on an Illumina HiSeq 4000. iRepertoire HTBI primers and Arm-PCR amplification of CDR3 regions were used to construct TCR beta libraries. PCR products were gel purified before sequencing. Under the source paper's analysis protocol: A total of 62 TRBV and under 15 TRBJ segments were identified across samples and were used for gene usage analysis of CDR3 amino acid clonotypes. Filtered high-quality paired reads were merged into contigs using COPE and FqMerger. BLAST was used to align contigs to the IMGT TRBV, TRBD and TRBJ reference genes, and CDR3 was defined following IMGT. Any clonotype with a frequency above 0.1% was classified as a highly expanded clone. Shannon entropy served as the measure of repertoire diversity, while the Gini coefficient captured V-J evenness. Clonotypes shared by more than one individual were considered public. TCRdb reanalyzed the raw reads on its own, using fastp at Q25 for trimming and MiXCR for clone calling, and kept in-frame beta chains. Merged by CDR3 protein, the rows form single entries marked with the most common genes and DNA. These V and J calls originate from TCRdb's pipeline instead of the authors' own analysis. Within this sample are 650,000 to 700,000 distinct CDR3 sequences, with 25% to 30% of them counted one time only. The ten largest clonotypes hold 35% to 55% of the sample.

V loses 2 bases at its end and J loses 5 bases; junction bases beyond the gene matches: 7. CDR1 and CDR2 are read off the germline V gene as LGHNA and YNFKEQ. Spanning cysteine to phenylalanine, the CDR3 consists of 15 amino acids. Just the 45-base CDR3 DNA is kept, in frame starting at base 1. This clonotype was sampled from a female donor with Graves disease. The receptor chain draws on TRBV4-2 and TRBJ2-7; the central 9 bases match TRBD1. Sample: peripheral blood mononuclear cells (PBMCs), taken when the disease was refractory, from a patient treated with antithyroid drugs. The encoded CDR3 is CASSQQDRGADEQYF. The nucleotide sequence reads as follows: TGTGCCAGCAGCCAACAGGACAGGGGCGCCGACGAGCAGTACTTC.